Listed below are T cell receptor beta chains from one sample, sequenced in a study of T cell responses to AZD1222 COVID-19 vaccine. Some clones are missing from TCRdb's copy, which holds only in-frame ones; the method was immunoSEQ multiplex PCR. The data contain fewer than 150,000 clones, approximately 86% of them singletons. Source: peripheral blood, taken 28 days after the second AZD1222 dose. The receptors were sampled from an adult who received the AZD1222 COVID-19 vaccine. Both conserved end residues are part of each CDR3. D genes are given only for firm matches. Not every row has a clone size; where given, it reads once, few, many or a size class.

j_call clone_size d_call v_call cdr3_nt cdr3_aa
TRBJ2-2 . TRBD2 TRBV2 TGTGCCAGCGGGCTAGCGGGAGGGTTCACCGGGGAGCTGTTTTTT CASGLAGGFTGELFF
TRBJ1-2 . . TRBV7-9 TGTGCCAGCAGCCCAATTGGCCCCTTC CASSPIGPF
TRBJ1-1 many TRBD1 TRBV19 TGTGCCAGTAACCTCCAGGGGGGGAACACTGAAGCTTTCTTT CASNLQGGNTEAFF
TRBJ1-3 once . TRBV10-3 TGTGCCATCAGTGAGTCGAAAGGAAACACCATATATTTT CAISESKGNTIYF
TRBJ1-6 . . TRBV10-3 TGTGCCATCAGTGACCCCAGGGCCGGCCATGACAATTCACCCCTCCACTTT CAISDPRAGHDNSPLHF
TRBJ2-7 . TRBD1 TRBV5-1 TGCGCCAGCAGCTTGGGTCAGGGGGCCTACGAGCAGTACTTC CASSLGQGAYEQYF
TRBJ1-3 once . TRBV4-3 TGCGCCAGCAGCCAAGATTTAGCGGAGCGCTCTGGAAACACCATATATTTT CASSQDLAERSGNTIYF
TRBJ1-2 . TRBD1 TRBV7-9 TGTGCCAGCAGCTTCCCGGGACAGGGCTACTATGGCTACACCTTC CASSFPGQGYYGYTF
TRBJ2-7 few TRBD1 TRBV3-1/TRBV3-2 TGTGCCAGCAGCCCTAGACCCGGGACAGGGAATTACGAGCAGTACTTC CASSPRPGTGNYEQYF
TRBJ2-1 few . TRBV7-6 TGTGCCAGCAGCCCCCGACATATTTTGTCTTCCTACAATGAGCAGTTCTTC CASSPRHILSSYNEQFF
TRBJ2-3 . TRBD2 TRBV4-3 TGCGCCAGCAGCCAAGATAGCACTAGCGGCCCCACAGATACGCAGTATTTT CASSQDSTSGPTDTQYF
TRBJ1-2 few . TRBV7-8 TGTGCCAGCAGCCACATACAGACATCTTATGGCTACACCTTC CASSHIQTSYGYTF
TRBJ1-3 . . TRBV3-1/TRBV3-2 TGTGCCAGCAGCCAAGATCCGGGGAGCTCTGGAAACACCATATATTTT CASSQDPGSSGNTIYF